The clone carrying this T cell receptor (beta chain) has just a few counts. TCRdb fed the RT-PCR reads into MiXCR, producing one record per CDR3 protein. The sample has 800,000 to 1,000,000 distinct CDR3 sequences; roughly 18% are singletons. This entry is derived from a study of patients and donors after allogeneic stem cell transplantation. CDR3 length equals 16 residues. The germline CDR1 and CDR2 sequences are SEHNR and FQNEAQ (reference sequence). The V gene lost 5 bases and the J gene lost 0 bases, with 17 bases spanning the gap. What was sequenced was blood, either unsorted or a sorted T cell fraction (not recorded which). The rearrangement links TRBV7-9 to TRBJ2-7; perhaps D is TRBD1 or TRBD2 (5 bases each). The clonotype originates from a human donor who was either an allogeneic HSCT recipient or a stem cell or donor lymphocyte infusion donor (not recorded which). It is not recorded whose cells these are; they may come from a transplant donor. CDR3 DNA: TGTGCCAGCAGCCCCCGGGACGGCCGGAGCTCCTACGAGCAGTACTTC. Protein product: CASSPRDGRSSYEQYF.